These 19 T cell receptor beta chains originate from one sample sequenced in a study of T cells expressing NK-cell markers. After re-calling the 5' RACE reads, TCRdb lists one entry per CDR3 protein, DNA absent. The listing contains 300,000 to 500,000 distinct CDR3 sequences. Source material: blood T cells: a sorted CD56 or NKG2C T cell subset, CD4+ or CD8+ T cells, or bulk PBMC T cells (not recorded which). The receptor set was obtained from a woman between 50 and 59 years old in good health.

The chain joins TRBV3-1 to TRBJ1-2. CDR1 and CDR2 from the germline V gene are LGHDT and YNNKEL (reference sequence). This CDR3 is 13 amino acids long. The CDR3 is CASSPTTNYGYTF.

The J gene is TRBJ1-2, the V gene TRBV4-1. The length of the CDR3 is 15 residues. Germline lookup yields CDR1 MGHRA and CDR2 YSYEKL. The CDR3 protein is CASSQDGGVNYGYTF.

Here the CDR3 reads CASSTGISQETQYF. This rearrangement joins TRBV4-2 to TRBJ2-5; TCRdb returns TRBD1, unconfirmable since there is no DNA. The CDR3 sequence is 14 residues long. The germline gives CDR1 LGHNA, CDR2 YNFKEQ.

This chain uses TRBV29-1 with TRBJ2-7; TCRdb picks TRBD1, but there is no DNA to check that call. The CDR3 sequence is 14 residues long. Germline V gene data show CDR1 as SQVTM and CDR2 as ANQGSEA. CDR3 residues: CSVLPVQGAYEQYF.

The chain carries TRBV29-1 and TRBJ1-2. Germline assignment: CDR1 SQVTM and CDR2 ANQGSEA. The CDR3 covers 11 residues. This CDR3 is CSVVVGNGYTF.

The chain recombines TRBV20-1 with TRBJ2-5; TCRdb names TRBD1, which stays unverified in the absence of DNA. Per germline, CDR1 DFQATT and CDR2 SNEGSKA (reference sequence). The CDR3 totals 17 residues. Here the CDR3 reads CSAPGVGGAGIQETQYF.

J is TRBJ2-2 and V is TRBV7-8; the TCRdb D gene call, TRBD1, has no DNA to confirm it. Germline V gene lookup returns CDR1 SGHVS and CDR2 FQNEAQ. The CDR3 totals 17 residues. This chain's CDR3 is CASSLEAQGLDTGELFF.

The chain carries TRBV5-1 and TRBJ2-3; the TCRdb call, TRBD1, lacks DNA for checking. Per the germline V gene, CDR1 is SGHRS and CDR2 is YFSETQ. There are 16 residues in the CDR3. The CDR3 loop is CASSYGPQGTTDTQYF.

The chain is built from TRBV27 and TRBJ2-1. Germline CDR1 MNHEY, CDR2 SMNVEV (reference sequence). CDR3 length equals 13 residues. CDR3 sequence reads: CASKLGYDNEQFF.

The chain carries TRBV15 and TRBJ2-1; as DNA is missing, the TRBD1 call by TCRdb cannot be tested. Germline lookup yields CDR1 LNHNV and CDR2 YYDKDF (reference sequence). The CDR3 length is 13 residues. This CDR3 is CATSGLPLYEQFF. Complete variable domain (other parts from reference TRBV15 and TRBJ2-1): DAMVIQNPRYQVTQFGKPVTLSCSQTLNHNVMYWYQQKSSQAPKLLFHYYDKDFNNEADTPDNFQSRRPNTSFCFLDIRSPGLGDTAMYLCATSGLPLYEQFFGPGTRLTVL.

V usage is TRBV30 and J usage is TRBJ2-2; the TCRdb D gene call, TRBD2, has no DNA to confirm it. The germline CDR1 and CDR2 sequences are GTSNPN and SVGIG (reference sequence). The CDR3 is 16 amino acids. CDR3: CAWSGLAGGGTGELFF.

This rearrangement joins TRBV20-1 to TRBJ2-4. Per the germline V gene, CDR1 is DFQATT and CDR2 is SNEGSKA (reference sequence). The CDR3 runs 15 residues. Here the CDR3 reads CSARDQSLAKNIQYF.

The chain links TRBV7-3 to TRBJ2-2; TCRdb returns TRBD2, unconfirmable since there is no DNA. The V gene's germline CDR1 is SGHTA and CDR2 FQGTGA. The CDR3 covers 13 residues. The CDR3 spells CASSEGGSGELFF.

The chain couples TRBV3-1 to TRBJ2-3; TCRdb's D gene call, TRBD2, goes unchecked for lack of DNA. CDR3 length: 15 residues. Germline loops: CDR1 LGHDT, CDR2 YNNKEL (reference sequence). CDR3 sequence reads: CASSPREGSRDTQYF.

The chain employs TRBV20-1 and TRBJ2-2; TCRdb's assignment of TRBD1 cannot be checked, as there is no DNA. Germline V CDR1 and CDR2: DFQATT, SNEGSKA (reference sequence). CDR3 size: 15 residues. CDR3 residues: CSARRGATNTGELFF.

The CDR3 here is CASSHRSGANSYEQYF. This chain uses TRBV4-2 with TRBJ2-7; as DNA is missing, the TRBD2 call by TCRdb cannot be tested. Germline lookup yields CDR1 LGHNA and CDR2 YNFKEQ. The CDR3 extends over 16 amino acids.

The CDR3 loop reads CASSYLAVTTDTQYF. The chain has TRBV12-3 or TRBV12-4 and TRBJ2-3; TCRdb designates TRBD2, a call that cannot be tested without DNA. This CDR3 has 15 residues.

V gene TRBV9 combines with J gene TRBJ2-1; TCRdb calls TRBD2, which cannot be checked without DNA. The CDR3 has 17 amino acids. CDR1 is SGDLS, CDR2 YYNGEE, per germline. Here the CDR3 reads CASSVEAGLAGYNEQFF.

The chain links TRBV29-1 to TRBJ2-2; TCRdb designates TRBD2, a call that cannot be tested without DNA. The CDR3 totals 14 residues. In germline, CDR1 is SQVTM, CDR2 ANQGSEA. The CDR3 sequence is CSVGGLAGTGELFF.